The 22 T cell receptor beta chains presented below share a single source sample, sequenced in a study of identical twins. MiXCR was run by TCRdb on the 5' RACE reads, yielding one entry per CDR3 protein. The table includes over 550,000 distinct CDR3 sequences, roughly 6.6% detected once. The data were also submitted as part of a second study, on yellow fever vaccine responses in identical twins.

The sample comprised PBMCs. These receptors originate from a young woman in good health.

The CDR3 here is CASSPTSAVEETQYF. The CDR3 DNA reads TGCGCCAGCAGCCCAACTAGCGCGGTAGAGGAGACCCAGTACTTC. The V call is TRBV5-1, the J call TRBJ2-5; TRBD2 aligns across 7 bases. The CDR3 runs 15 residues. Germline V lookup: CDR1 SGHRS, CDR2 YFSETQ. Trimming at V came to 4 bases and at J to 5 bases, leaving 11 bases not matched to a gene.

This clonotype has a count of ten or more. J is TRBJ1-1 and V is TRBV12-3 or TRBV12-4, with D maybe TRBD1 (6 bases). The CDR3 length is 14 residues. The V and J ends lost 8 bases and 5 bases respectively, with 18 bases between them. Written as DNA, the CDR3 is TGTGCCAGCCGGAAACAGGGATTAGGAACTGAAGCTTTCTTT. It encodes CASRKQGLGTEAFF.

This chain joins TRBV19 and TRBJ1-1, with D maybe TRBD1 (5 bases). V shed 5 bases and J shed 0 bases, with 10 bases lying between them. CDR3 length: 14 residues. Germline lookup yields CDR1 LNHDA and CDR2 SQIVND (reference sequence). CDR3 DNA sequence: TGTGCCAGTAGTGTGGCAGGGCTGAACACTGAAGCTTTCTTT. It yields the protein CASSVAGLNTEAFF. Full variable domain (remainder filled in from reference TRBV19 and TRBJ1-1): DGGITQSPKYLFRKEGQNVTLSCEQNLNHDAMYWYRQDPGQGLRLIYYSQIVNDFQKGDIAEGYSVSREKKESFPLTVTSAQKNPTAFYLCASSVAGLNTEAFFGQGTRLTVV.

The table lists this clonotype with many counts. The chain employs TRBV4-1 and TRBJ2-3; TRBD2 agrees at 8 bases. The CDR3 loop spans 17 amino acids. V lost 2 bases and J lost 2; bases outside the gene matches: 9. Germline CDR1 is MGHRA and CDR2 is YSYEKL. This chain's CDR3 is CASSQWSSGGPTDTQYF. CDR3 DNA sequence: TGCGCCAGCAGCCAATGGTCCAGCGGGGGTCCCACAGATACGCAGTATTTT.

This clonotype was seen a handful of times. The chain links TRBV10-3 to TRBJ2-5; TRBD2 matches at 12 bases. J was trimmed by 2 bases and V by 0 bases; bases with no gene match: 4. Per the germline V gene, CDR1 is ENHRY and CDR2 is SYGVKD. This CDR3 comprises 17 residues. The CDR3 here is CAISESLAGGTQETQYF. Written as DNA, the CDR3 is TGTGCCATCAGTGAGTCACTAGCGGGAGGCACACAAGAGACCCAGTACTTC.

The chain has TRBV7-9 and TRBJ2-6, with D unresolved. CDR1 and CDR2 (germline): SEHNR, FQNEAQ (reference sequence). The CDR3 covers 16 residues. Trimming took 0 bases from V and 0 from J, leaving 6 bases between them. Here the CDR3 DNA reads TGTGCCAGCAGCTTAGCCCCGGTCTCTGGGGCCAACGTCCTGACTTTC. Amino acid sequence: CASSLAPVSGANVLTF.

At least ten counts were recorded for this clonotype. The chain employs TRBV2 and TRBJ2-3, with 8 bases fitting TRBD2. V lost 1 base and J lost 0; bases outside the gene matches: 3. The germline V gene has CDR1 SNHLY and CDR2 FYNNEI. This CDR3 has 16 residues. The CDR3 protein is CASSEERGPSTDTQYF. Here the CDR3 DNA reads TGTGCCAGCAGTGAAGAGCGGGGGCCAAGCACAGATACGCAGTATTTT.

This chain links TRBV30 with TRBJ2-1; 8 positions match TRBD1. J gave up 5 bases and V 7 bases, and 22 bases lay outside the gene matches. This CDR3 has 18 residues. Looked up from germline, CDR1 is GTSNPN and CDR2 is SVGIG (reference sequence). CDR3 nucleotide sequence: TGTGCCTCCTGCCAAGTCCCGGCAGGGGGCGGAGTGAACAATGAGCAGTTCTTC. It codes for CASCQVPAGGGVNNEQFF.

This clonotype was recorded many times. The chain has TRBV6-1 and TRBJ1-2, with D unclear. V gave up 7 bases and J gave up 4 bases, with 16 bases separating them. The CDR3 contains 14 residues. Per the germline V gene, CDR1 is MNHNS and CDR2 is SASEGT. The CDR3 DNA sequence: TGTGCCAGCAAATACACTTCGGCGATCTATGGCTACACCTTC. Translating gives CASKYTSAIYGYTF.

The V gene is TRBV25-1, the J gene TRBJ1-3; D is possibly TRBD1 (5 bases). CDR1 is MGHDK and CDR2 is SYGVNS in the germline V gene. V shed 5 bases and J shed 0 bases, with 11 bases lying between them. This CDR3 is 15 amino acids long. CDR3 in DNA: TGTGCCAGCAGTAGGGGCCCGAGCTCTGGAAACACCATATATTTT. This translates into CASSRGPSSGNTIYF.

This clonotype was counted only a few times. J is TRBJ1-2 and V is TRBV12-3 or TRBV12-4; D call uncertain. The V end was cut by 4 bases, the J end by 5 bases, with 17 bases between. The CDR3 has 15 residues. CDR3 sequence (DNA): TGTGCCAGCAGTTCTAGGCAACAAGGCGTTTATGGCTACACCTTC. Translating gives CASSSRQQGVYGYTF.

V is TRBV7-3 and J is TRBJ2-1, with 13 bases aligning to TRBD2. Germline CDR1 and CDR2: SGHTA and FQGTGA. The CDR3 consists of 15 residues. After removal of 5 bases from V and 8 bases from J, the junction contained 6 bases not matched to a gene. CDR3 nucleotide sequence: TGTGCCAGCAGCCCCGGGACTAGCGGGACCGATGAGCAGTTCTTC. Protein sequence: CASSPGTSGTDEQFF.

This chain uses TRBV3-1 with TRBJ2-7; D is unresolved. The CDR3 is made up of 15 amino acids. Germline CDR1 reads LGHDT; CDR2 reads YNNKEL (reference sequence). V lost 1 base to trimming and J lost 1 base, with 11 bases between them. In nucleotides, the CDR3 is TGTGCCAGCAGCCAAGCACGGGTAGCATCCTACGAGCAGTACTTC. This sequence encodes CASSQARVASYEQYF.

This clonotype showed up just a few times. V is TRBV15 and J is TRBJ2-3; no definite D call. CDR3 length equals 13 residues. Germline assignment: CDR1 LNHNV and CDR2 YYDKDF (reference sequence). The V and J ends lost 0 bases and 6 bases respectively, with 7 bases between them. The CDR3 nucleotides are TGTGCCACCAGCAGAGATTTTGGGGATACGCAGTATTTT. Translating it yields CATSRDFGDTQYF. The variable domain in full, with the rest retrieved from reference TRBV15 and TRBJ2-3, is DAMVIQNPRYQVTQFGKPVTLSCSQTLNHNVMYWYQQKSSQAPKLLFHYYDKDFNNEADTPDNFQSRRPNTSFCFLDIRSPGLGDTAMYLCATSRDFGDTQYFGPGTRLTVL.

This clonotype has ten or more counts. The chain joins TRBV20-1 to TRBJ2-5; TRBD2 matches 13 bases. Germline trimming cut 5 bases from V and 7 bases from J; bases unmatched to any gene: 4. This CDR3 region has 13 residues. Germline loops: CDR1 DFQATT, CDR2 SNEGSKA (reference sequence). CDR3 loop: CSADRLAGGTQYF. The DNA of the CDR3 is TGCAGTGCTGACCGACTAGCGGGAGGGACCCAGTACTTC.

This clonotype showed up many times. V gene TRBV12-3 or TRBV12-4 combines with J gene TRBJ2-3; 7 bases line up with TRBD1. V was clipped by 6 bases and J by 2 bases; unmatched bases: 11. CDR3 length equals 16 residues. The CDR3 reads CASSQQGPENTDTQYF. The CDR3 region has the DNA TGTGCCAGCAGCCAACAGGGGCCCGAGAACACAGATACGCAGTATTTT.

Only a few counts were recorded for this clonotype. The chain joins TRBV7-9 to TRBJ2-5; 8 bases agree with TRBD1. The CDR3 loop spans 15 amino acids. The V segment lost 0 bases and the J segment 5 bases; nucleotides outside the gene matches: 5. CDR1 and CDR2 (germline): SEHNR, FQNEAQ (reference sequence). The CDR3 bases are TGTGCCAGCAGCTTAGCAGCAGGGGGCTCGGAGACCCAGTACTTC. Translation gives CASSLAAGGSETQYF.

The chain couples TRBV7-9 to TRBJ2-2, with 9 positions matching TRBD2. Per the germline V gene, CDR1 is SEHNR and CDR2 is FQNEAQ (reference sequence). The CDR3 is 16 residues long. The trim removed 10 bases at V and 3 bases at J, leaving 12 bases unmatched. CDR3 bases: TGTGCCACCATTGTCCCTAGCGGGATGGACACCGGGGAGCTGTTTTTT. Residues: CATIVPSGMDTGELFF.

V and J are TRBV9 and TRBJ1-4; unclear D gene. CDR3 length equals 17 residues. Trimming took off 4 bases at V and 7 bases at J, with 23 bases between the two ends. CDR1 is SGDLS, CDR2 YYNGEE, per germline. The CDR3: CASSPHDIGVEGEKLFF. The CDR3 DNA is TGTGCCAGCAGCCCTCACGATATTGGGGTTGAGGGTGAAAAACTGTTTTTT.

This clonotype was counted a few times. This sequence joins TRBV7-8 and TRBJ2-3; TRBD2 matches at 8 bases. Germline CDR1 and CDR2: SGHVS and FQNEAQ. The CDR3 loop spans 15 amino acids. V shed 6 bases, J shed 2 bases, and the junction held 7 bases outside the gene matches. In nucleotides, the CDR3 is TGTGCCAGCAGGAAACGGGGGGGCCCCACAGATACGCAGTATTTT. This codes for CASRKRGGPTDTQYF.

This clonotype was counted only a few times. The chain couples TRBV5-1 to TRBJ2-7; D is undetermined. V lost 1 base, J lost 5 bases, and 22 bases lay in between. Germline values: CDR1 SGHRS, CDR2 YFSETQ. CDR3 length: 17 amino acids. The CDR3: CASSLLVLGSRKNEQYF. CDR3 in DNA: TGCGCCAGCAGCTTGCTCGTTTTGGGCTCCCGGAAAAACGAGCAGTACTTC.

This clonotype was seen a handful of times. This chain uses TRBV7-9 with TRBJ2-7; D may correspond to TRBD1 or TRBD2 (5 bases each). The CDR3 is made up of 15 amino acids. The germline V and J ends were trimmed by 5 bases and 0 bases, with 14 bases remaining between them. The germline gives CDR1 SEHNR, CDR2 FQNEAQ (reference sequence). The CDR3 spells CASSPLGEVSYEQYF. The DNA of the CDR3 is TGTGCCAGCAGCCCTTTGGGGGAAGTCTCCTACGAGCAGTACTTC. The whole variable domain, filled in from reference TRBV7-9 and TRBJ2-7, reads DTGVSQNPRHKITKRGQNVTFRCDPISEHNRLYWYRQTLGQGPEFLTYFQNEAQLEKSRLLSDRFSAERPKGSFSTLEIQRTEQGDSAMYLCASSPLGEVSYEQYFGPGTRLTVT.